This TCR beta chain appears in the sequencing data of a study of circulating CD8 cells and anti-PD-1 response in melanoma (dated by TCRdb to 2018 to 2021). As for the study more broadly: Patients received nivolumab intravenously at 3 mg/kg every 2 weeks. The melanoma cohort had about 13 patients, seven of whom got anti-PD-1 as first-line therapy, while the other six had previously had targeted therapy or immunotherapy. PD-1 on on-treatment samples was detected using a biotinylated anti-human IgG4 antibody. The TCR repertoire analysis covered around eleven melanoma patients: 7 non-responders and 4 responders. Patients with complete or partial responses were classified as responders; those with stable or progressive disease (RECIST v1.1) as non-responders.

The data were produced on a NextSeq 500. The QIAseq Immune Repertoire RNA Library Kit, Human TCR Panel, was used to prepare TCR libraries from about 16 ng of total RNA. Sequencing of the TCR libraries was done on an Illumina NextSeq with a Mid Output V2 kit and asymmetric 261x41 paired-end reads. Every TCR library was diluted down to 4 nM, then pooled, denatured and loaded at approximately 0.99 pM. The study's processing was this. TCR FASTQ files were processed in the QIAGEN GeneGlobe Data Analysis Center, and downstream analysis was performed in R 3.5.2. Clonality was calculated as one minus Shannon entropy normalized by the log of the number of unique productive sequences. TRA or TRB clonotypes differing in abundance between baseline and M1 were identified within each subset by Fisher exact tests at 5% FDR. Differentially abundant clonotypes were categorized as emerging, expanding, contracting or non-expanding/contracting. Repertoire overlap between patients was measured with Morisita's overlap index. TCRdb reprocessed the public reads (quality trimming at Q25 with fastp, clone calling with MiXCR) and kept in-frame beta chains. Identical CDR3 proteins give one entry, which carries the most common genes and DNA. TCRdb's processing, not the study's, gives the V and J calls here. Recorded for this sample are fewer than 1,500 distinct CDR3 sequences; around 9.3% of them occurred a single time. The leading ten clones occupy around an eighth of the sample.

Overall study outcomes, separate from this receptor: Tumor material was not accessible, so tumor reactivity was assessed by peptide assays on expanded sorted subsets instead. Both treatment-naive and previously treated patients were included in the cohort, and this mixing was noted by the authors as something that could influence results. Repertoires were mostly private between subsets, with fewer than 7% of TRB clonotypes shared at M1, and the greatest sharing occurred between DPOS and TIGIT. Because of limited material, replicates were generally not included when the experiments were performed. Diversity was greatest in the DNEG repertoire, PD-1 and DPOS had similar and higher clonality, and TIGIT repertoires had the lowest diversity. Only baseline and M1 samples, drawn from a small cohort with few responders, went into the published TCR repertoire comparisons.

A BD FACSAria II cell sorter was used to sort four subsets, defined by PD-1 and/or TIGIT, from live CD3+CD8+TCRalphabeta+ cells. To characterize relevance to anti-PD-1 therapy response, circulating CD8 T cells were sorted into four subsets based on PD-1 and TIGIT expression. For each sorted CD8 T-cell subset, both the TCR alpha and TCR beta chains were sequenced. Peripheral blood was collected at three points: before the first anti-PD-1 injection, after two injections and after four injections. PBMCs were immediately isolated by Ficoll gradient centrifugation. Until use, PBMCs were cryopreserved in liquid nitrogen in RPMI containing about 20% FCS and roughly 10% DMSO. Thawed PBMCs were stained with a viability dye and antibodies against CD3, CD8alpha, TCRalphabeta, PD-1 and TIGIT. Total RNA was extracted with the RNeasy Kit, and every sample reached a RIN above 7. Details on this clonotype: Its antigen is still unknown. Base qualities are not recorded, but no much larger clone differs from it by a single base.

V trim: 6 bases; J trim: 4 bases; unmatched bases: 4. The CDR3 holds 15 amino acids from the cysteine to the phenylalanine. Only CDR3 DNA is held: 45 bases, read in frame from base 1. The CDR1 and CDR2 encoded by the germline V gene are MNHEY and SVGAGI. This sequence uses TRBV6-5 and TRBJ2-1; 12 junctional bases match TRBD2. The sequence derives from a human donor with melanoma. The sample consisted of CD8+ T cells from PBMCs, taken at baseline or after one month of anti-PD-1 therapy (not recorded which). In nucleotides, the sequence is TGTGCCAGCAGATTACTAGCGGGGGGTTACAATGAGCAGTTCTTC. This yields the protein CASRLLAGGYNEQFF.